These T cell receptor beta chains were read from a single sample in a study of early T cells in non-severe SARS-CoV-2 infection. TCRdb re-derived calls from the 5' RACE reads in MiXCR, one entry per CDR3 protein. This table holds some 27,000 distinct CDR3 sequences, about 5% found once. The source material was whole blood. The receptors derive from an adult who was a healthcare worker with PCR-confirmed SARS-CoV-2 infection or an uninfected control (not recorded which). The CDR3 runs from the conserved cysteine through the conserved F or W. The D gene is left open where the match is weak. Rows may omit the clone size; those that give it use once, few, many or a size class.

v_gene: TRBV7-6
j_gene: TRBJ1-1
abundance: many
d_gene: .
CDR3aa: CASSLGSGSTEAFF
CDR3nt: TGTGCCAGCAGCTTAGGGTCGGGGAGCACTGAAGCTTTCTTT

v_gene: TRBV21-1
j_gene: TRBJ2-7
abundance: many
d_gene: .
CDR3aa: CASSNPGTDSYEQYF
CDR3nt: TGTGCCAGCAGCAATCCGGGGACGGATTCCTACGAGCAGTACTTC

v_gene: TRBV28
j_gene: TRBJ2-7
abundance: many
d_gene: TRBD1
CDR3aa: CASSLPQGAGTYEQYF
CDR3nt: TGTGCCAGCAGTTTGCCCCAGGGGGCCGGTACATACGAGCAGTACTTC

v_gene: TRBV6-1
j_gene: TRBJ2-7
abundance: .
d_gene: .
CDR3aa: CASTSREAPYEQYF
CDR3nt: TGTGCCAGCACGTCGAGGGAGGCCCCCTACGAGCAGTACTTC

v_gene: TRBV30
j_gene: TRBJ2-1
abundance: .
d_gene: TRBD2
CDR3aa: CAWSAAGDNEQFF
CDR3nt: TGTGCCTGGAGTGCGGCGGGGGACAATGAGCAGTTCTTC

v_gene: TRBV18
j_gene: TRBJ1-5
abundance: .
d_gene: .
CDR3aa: CASSPTVNSNQPQHF
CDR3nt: TGTGCCAGCTCACCGACGGTTAATAGCAATCAGCCCCAGCATTTT

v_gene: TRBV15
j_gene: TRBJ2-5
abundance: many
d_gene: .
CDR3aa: CATSRDLRLETQYF
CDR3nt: TGTGCCACCAGCAGAGATCTTCGGCTGGAGACCCAGTACTTC

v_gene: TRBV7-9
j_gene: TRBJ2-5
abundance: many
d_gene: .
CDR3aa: CASSLGTETQYF
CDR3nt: TGTGCCAGCAGCTTAGGGACAGAGACCCAGTACTTC

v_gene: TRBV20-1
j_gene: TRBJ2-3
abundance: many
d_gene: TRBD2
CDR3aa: CSASGGGRGTDTQYF
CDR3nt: TGCAGTGCTAGTGGCGGGGGGAGGGGCACAGATACGCAGTATTTT

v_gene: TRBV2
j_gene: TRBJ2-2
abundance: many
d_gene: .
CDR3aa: CASSAQGHTGELFF
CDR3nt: TGTGCCAGCAGTGCCCAGGGACACACCGGGGAGCTGTTTTTT

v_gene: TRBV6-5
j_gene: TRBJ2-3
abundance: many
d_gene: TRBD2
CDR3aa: CASSLGHGTSGGDTQYF
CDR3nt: TGTGCCAGCTCCTTGGGGCACGGGACTAGCGGGGGTGATACGCAGTATTTT

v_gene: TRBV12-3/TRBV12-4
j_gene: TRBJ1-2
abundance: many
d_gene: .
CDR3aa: CASTPGGPNYGYTF
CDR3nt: TGTGCCAGCACCCCCGGGGGGCCCAACTATGGCTACACCTTC

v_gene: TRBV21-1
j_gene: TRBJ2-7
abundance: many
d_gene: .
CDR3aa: CASSSRDRQGKYF
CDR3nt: TGTGCCAGCAGCTCCCGGGACCGCCAAGGGAAGTACTTC

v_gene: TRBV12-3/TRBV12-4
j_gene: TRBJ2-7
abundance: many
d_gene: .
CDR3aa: CASSLASGTYEQYF
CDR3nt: TGTGCCAGCAGTTTAGCTAGCGGAACCTACGAGCAGTACTTC

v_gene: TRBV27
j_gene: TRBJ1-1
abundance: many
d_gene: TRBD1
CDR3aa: CASSSGGWTEAFF
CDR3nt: TGTGCCAGCAGTTCAGGGGGTTGGACTGAAGCTTTCTTT

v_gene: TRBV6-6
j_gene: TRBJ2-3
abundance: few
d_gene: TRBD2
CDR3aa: CASSLTSGRDTQYF
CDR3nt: TGTGCCAGCAGCCTGACTAGCGGGAGAGATACGCAGTATTTT

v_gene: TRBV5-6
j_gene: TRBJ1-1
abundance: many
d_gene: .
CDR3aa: CASSLYEGILTTEAFF
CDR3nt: TGTGCCAGCAGCTTGTACGAGGGGATCCTTACCACTGAAGCTTTCTTT

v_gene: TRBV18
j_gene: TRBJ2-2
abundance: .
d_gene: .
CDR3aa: CASSPGQPNTGELFF
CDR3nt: TGTGCCAGCTCACCCGGACAGCCGAACACCGGGGAGCTGTTTTTT

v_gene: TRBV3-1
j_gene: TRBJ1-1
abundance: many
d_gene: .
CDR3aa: CASSHDGEAFF
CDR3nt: TGTGCCAGCAGCCACGACGGAGAAGCTTTCTTT

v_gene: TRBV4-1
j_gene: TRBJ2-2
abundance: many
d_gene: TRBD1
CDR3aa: CASSQGDRGFTGELFF
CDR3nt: TGCGCCAGCAGCCAAGGGGACAGGGGTTTCACCGGGGAGCTGTTTTTT

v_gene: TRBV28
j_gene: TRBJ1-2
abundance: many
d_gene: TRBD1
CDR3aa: CASSTRDRRKDYGYTF
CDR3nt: TGTGCCAGCAGTACACGGGACAGGAGGAAGGACTATGGCTACACCTTC

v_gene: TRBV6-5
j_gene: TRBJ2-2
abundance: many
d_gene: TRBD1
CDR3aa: CASTPGTGGYTNTGELFF
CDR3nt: TGTGCCAGCACTCCCGGGACAGGGGGCTATACGAACACCGGGGAGCTGTTTTTT

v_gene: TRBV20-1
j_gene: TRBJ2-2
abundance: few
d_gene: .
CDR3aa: CRAGPRSTGELFF
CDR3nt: TGCAGGGCGGGACCGAGGAGCACCGGGGAGCTGTTTTTT

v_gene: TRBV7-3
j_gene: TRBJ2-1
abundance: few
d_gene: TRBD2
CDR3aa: CASRGPAGAGNEQFF
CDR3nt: TGTGCCAGCAGAGGCCCGGCGGGAGCTGGAAATGAGCAGTTCTTC

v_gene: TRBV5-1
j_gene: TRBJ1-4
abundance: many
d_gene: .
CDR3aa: CASSRTPGREEKLFF
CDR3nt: TGCGCCAGCAGCCGGACCCCGGGAAGGGAGGAAAAACTGTTTTTT

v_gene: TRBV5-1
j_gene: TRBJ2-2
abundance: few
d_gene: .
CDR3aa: CASSLATTNTGELFF
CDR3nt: TGCGCCAGCAGCTTGGCCACAACGAACACCGGGGAGCTGTTTTTT

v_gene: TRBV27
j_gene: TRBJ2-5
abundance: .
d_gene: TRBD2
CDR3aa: CASSLFKASGETQYF
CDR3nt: TGTGCCAGCAGTTTATTCAAGGCTAGCGGGGAGACCCAGTACTTC

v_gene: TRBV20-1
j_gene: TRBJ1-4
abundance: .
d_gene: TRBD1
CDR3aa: CSAPTGTGEKLFF
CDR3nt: TGCAGTGCCCCGACAGGGACGGGTGAAAAACTGTTTTTT

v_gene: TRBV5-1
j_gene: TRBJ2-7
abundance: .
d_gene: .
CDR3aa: CASSLGGQPYEQYF
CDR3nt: TGCGCCAGCAGCCTGGGGGGACAGCCCTACGAGCAGTATTTC

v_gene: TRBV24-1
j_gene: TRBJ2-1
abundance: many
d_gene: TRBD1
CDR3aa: CATSDVGTGGRYNEQFF
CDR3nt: TGTGCCACCAGTGACGTAGGGACAGGGGGTCGGTACAATGAGCAGTTCTTC

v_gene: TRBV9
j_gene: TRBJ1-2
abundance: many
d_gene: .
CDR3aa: CASSPTRGNYYGYTF
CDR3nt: TGTGCCAGCAGCCCCACGAGGGGTAACTACTATGGCTACACCTTC

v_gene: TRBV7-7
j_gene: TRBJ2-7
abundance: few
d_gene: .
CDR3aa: CASSPSPVSEQYF
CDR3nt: TGTGCTAGCAGCCCCTCACCCGTCTCCGAGCAGTACTTC

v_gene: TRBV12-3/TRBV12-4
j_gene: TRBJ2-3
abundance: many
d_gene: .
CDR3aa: CASSLALVGTDTQYF
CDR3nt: TGTGCCAGCAGTTTAGCGCTTGTGGGGACAGATACGCAGTATTTT

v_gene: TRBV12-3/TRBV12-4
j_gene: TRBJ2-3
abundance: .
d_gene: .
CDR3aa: CASSGLSADTQYF
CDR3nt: TGTGCCAGCAGTGGGCTAAGTGCAGATACGCAGTATTTT

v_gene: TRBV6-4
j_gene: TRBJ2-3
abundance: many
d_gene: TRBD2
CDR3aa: CASSGTSGGTDTQYF
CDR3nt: TGTGCCAGCAGTGGGACTAGCGGGGGCACAGATACGCAGTATTTT

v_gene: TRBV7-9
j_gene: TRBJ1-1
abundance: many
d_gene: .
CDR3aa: CASSLDLGTEAFF
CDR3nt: TGTGCCAGCAGCTTGGATCTGGGGACTGAAGCTTTCTTT

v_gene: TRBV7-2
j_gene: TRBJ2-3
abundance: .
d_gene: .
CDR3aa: CASSRDSDTQYF
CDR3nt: TGTGCCAGCAGCCGGGACTCAGATACGCAGTATTTT

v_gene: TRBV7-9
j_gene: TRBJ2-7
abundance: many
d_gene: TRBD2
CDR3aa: CASSPGTSGTSFQYF
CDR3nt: TGTGCCAGCAGCCCTGGGACTAGCGGCACATCCTTTCAGTACTTC

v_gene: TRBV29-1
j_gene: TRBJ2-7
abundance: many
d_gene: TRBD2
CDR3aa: CSVGGLAGSAWQYF
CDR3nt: TGCAGCGTAGGGGGACTAGCGGGAAGCGCGTGGCAGTACTTC

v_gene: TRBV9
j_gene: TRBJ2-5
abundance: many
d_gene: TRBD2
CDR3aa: CASSPGASGGASETQYF
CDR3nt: TGTGCCAGCAGCCCCGGGGCTAGCGGGGGGGCCTCGGAGACCCAGTACTTC

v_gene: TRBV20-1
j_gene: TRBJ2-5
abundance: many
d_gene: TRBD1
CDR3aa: CSAADREETQYF
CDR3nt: TGCAGTGCTGCAGACAGGGAAGAGACCCAGTACTTC

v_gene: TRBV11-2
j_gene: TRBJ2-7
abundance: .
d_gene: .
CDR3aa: CASSLGQGTVREQYF
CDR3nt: TGTGCCAGCAGCTTGGGTCAGGGGACCGTACGCGAGCAGTACTTC

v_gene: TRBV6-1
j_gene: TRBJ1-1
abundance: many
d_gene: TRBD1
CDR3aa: CASMTRQGVNTEAFF
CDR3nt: TGTGCCAGCATGACTAGACAGGGGGTGAACACTGAAGCTTTCTTT

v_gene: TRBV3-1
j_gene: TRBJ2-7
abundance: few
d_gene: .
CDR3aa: CASSHGRLGREQYF
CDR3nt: TGTGCCAGCAGCCATGGTCGGTTGGGTCGCGAGCAGTACTTC

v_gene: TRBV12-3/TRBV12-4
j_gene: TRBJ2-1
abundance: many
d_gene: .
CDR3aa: CASSLRPNEQFF
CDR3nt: TGTGCCAGCAGTTTACGACCCAATGAGCAGTTCTTC

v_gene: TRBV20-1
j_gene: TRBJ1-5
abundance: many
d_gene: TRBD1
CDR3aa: CSATPRGGRNSNQPQHF
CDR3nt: TGCAGTGCTACACCCAGGGGGGGGAGGAATAGCAATCAGCCCCAGCATTTT

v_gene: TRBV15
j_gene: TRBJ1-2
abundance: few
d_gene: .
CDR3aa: CATSRDIGDYGYTF
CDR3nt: TGTGCCACCAGCAGAGATATAGGAGACTATGGCTACACCTTC

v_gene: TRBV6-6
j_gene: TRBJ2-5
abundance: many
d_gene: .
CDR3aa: CASSYQEGETQYF
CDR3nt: TGTGCCAGCAGTTACCAGGAGGGGGAGACCCAGTACTTC

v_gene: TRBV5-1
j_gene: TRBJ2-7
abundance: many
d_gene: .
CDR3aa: CASSPKTGKSYEQYF
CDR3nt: TGCGCCAGCAGCCCAAAGACAGGCAAGTCCTACGAGCAGTACTTC

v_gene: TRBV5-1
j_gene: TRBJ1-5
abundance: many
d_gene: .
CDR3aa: CASSFGTGWNQPQHF
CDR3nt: TGCGCCAGCAGCTTTGGAACGGGGTGGAATCAGCCCCAGCATTTT

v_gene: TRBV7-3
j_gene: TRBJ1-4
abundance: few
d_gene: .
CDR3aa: CASSLSVSNEKLFF
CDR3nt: TGTGCCAGCAGCTTATCGGTCAGTAATGAAAAACTGTTTTTT

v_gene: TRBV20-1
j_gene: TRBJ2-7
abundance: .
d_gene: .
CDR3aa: CSASFGDSTYEQYF
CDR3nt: TGCAGTGCCAGCTTCGGGGATTCCACCTACGAGCAGTACTTC

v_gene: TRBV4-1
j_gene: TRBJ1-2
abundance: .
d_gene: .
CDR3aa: CASSQASDRIYGYTF
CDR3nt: TGCGCCAGCAGCCAAGCGTCTGACAGGATCTATGGCTACACCTTC

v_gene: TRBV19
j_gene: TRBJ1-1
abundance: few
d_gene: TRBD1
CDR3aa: CASSGRQGDTEAFF
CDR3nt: TGTGCCAGTAGTGGAAGACAGGGGGACACTGAAGCTTTCTTT